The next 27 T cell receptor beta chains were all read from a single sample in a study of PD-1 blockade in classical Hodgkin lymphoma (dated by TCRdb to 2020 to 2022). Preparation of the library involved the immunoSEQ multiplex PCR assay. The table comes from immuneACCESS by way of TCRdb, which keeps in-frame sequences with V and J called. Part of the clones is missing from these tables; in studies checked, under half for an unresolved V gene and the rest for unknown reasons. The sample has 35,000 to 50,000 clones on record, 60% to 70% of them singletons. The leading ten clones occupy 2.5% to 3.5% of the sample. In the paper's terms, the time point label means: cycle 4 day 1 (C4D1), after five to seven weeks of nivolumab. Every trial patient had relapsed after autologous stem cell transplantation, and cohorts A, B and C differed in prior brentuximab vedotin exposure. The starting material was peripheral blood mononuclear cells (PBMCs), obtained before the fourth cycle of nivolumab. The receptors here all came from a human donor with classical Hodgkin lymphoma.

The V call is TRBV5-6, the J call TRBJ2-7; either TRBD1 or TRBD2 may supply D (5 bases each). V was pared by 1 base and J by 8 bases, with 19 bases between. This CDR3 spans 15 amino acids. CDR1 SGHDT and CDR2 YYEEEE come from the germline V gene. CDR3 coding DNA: TGTGCCAGCAGCTTGAGGGGACGGCTTTTTTACAAGCAGTACTTC. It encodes CASSLRGRLFYKQYF. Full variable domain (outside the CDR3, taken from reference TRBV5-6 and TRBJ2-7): DAGVTQSPTHLIKTRGQQVTLRCSPKSGHDTVSWYQQALGQGPQFIFQYYEEEERQRGNFPDRFSGHQFPNYSSELNVNALLLGDSALYLCASSLRGRLFYKQYFGPGTRLTVT.

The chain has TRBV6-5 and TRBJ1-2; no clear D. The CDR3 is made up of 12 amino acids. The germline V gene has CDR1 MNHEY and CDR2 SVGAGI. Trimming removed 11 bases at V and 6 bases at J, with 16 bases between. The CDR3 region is CALGAPLDGYTF. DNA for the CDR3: TGTGCCCTAGGAGCCCCCCTGGATGGCTACACCTTC.

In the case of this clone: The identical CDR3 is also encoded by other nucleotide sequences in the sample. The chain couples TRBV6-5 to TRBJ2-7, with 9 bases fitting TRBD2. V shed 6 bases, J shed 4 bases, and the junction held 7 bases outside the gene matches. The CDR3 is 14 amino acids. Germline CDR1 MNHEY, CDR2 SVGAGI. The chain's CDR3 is CASRPGLASYEQYF. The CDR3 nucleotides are TGTGCCAGCAGACCCGGACTAGCGTCATACGAGCAGTACTTC.

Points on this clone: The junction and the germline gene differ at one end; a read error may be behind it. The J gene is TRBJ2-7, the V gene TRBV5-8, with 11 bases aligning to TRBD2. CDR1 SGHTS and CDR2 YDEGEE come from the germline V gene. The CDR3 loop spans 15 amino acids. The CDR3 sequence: CASSRGLAATYEQYF. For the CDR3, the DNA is TGCGCCAGCAGCCGGGGACTAGCGGCTACCTACGAGCAGTACTTC.

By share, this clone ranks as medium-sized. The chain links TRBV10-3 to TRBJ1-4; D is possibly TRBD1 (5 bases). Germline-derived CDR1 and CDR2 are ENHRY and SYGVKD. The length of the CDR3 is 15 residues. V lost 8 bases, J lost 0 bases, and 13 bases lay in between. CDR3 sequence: CAIGGDGATNEKLFF. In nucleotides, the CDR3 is TGTGCCATCGGGGGGGACGGCGCAACTAATGAAAAACTGTTTTTT.

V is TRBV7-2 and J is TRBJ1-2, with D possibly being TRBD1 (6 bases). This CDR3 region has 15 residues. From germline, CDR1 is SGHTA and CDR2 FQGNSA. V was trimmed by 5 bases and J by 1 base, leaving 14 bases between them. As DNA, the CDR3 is TGTGCCAGCAGCCTACAACAGGGCGGTAACTATGGCTACACCTTC. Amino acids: CASSLQQGGNYGYTF.

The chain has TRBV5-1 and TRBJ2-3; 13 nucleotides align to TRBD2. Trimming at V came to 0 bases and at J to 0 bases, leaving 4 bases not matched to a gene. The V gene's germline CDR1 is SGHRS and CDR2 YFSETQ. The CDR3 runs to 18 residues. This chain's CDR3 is CASSLEGTSGISTDTQYF. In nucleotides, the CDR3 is TGCGCCAGCAGCTTGGAGGGGACTAGCGGGATTAGCACAGATACGCAGTATTTT.

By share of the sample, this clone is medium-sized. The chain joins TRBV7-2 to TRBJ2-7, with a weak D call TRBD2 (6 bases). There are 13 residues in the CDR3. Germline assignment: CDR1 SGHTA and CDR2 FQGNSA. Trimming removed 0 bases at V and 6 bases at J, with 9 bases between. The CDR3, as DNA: TGTGCCAGCAGCTTAGCTCCGCGGGGCGAGCAGTACTTC. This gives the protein CASSLAPRGEQYF.

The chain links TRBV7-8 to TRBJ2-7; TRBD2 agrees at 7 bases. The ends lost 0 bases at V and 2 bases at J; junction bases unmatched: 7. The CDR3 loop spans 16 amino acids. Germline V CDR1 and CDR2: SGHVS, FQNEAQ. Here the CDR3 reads CASSLARDGGTYEQYF. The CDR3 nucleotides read TGTGCCAGCAGCTTAGCGCGTGACGGGGGGACCTACGAGCAGTACTTC.

CDR3 protein: CASSFLGSGQGSYEQYF. The CDR3 DNA follows: TGCGCCAGCAGTTTTCTGGGCTCCGGGCAGGGCTCCTACGAGCAGTACTTC. The V call is TRBV5-1, the J call TRBJ2-7; D perhaps matches TRBD1 (5 bases). The germline CDR1 and CDR2 sequences are SGHRS and YFSETQ. V lost 5 bases and J lost 0, with 21 bases in between. The CDR3 is 17 amino acids. The full variable domain, its missing parts supplied by reference TRBV5-1 and TRBJ2-7, is KAGVTQTPRYLIKTRGQQVTLSCSPISGHRSVSWYQQTPGQGLQFLFEYFSETQRNKGNFPGRFSGRQFSNSRSEMNVSTLELGDSALYLCASSFLGSGQGSYEQYFGPGTRLTVT.

Written as DNA, the CDR3 is TGTGCCAGCAGGCCCCCGGGGAATCAGCCCCAGCATTTT. This codes for CASRPPGNQPQHF. V is TRBV2 and J is TRBJ1-5; D call uncertain. Germline-derived CDR1 and CDR2 are SNHLY and FYNNEI. This CDR3 has 13 amino acids. Trimming left V 6 bases short and J 4 bases short, with 10 bases between.

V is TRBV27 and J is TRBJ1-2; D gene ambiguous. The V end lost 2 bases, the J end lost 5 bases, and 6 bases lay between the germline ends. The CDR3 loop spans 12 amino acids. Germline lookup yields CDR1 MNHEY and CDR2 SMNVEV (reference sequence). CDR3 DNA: TGTGCCAGCAGTTTAGCTGGTTATGGCTACACCTTC. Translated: CASSLAGYGYTF.

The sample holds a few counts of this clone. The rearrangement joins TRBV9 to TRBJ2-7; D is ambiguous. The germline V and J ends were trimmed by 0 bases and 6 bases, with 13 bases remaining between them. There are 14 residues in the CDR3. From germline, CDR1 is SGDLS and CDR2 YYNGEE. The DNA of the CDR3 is TGTGCCAGCAGCGTAGGATCACTGGCCTCCGAGCAGTACTTC. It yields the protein CASSVGSLASEQYF.

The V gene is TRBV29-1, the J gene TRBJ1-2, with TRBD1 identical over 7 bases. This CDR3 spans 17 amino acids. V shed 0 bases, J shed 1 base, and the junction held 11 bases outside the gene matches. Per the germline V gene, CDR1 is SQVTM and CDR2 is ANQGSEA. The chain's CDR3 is CSVEDPDRPLRNYGYTF. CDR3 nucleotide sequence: TGCAGCGTTGAAGATCCGGACAGGCCCCTCCGTAACTATGGCTACACCTTC.

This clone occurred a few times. The CDR3 here is CASSLVAGGLYEQYF. The DNA of the CDR3 is TGTGCCAGCAGCTTAGTGGCGGGGGGCCTCTACGAGCAGTACTTC. The rearrangement links TRBV7-2 to TRBJ2-7, with 8 positions matching TRBD2. The CDR3 is 15 amino acids. Germline CDR1 reads SGHTA; CDR2 reads FQGNSA. V gave up 1 base and J gave up 3 bases; unmatched junction bases: 5.

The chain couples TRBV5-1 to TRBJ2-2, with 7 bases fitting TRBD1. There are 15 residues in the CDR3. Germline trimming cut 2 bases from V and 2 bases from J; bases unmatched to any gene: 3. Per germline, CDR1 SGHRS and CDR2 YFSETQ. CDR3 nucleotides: TGCGCCAGCAGCTTTGGGACAGAAAACACCGGGGAGCTGTTTTTT. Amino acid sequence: CASSFGTENTGELFF.

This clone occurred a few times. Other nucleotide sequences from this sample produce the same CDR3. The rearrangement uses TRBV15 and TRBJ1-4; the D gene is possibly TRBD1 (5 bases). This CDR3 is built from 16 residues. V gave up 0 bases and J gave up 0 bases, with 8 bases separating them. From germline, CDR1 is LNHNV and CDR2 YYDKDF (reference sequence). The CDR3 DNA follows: TGTGCCACCAGCAGAGATGGGGGGGCAACTAATGAAAAACTGTTTTTT. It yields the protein CATSRDGGATNEKLFF.

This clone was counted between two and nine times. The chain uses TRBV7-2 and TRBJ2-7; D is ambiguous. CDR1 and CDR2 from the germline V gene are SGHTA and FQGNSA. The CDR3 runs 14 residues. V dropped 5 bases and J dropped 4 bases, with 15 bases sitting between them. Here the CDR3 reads CASSRSSIAYEQYF. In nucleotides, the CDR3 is TGTGCCAGCAGCCGATCCTCAATTGCATACGAGCAGTACTTC.

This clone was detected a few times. CDR3 in DNA: TGTGCCAGCAGTCAAGGCCCGGACAGGGGAACCATTCAGTACTTC. This translates into CASSQGPDRGTIQYF. The V call is TRBV11-2, the J call TRBJ2-4, with TRBD1 matching 9 bases. V trimming: 6 bases; J trimming: 9 bases; junction bases outside the gene matches: 12. CDR1 SGHAT and CDR2 FQNNGV come from the germline V gene. The CDR3 loop spans 15 amino acids.

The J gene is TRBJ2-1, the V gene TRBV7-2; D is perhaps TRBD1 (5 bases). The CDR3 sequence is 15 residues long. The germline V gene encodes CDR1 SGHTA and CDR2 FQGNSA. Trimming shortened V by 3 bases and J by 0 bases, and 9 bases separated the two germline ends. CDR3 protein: CASSFTGISYNEQFF. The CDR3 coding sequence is TGTGCCAGCAGCTTCACAGGTATCTCCTACAATGAGCAGTTCTTC.

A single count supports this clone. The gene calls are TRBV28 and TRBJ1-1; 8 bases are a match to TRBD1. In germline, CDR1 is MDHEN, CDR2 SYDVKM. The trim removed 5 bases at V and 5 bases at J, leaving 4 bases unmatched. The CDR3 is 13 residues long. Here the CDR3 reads CASSSRGRTEAFF. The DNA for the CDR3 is TGTGCCAGCAGTAGCAGGGGGCGAACTGAAGCTTTCTTT. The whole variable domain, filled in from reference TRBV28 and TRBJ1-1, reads DVKVTQSSRYLVKRTGEKVFLECVQDMDHENMFWYRQDPGLGLRLIYFSYDVKMKEKGDIPEGYSVSREKKERFSLILESASTNQTSMYLCASSSRGRTEAFFGQGTRLTVV.

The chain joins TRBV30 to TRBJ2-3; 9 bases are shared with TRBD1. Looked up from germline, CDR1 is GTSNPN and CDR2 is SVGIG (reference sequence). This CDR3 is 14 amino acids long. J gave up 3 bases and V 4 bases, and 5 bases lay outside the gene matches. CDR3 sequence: CAWTDRGETDTQYF. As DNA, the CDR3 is TGTGCCTGGACGGACAGGGGCGAGACAGATACGCAGTATTTT.

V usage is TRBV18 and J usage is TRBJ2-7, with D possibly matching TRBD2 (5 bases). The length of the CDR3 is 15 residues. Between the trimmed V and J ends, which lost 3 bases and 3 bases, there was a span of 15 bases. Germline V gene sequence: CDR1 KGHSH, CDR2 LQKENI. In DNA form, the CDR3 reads TGTGCCAGCTCACCCAAAAACACGGGGTTCTACGAGCAGTACTTC. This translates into CASSPKNTGFYEQYF.

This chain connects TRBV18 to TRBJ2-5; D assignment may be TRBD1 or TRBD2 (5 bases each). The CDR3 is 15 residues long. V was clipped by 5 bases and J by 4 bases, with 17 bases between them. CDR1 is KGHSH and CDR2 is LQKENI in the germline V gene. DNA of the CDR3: TGTGCCAGCTCAGTATCCGGGACGCCCATAGAGACCCAGTACTTC. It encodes CASSVSGTPIETQYF.

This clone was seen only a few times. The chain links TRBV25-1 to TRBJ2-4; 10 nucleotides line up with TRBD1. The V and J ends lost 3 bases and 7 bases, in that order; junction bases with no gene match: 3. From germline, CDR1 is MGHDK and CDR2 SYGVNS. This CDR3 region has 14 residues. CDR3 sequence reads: CASSETGGWNIQYF. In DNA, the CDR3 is TGTGCCAGCAGTGAGACAGGGGGCTGGAACATTCAGTACTTC.

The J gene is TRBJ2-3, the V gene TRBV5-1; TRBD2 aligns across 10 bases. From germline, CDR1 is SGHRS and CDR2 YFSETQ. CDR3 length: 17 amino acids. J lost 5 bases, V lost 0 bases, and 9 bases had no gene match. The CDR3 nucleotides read TGCGCCAGCAGCTTGGAAGCGGGGGGGACGCCCGGAGATACGCAGTATTTT. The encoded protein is CASSLEAGGTPGDTQYF.

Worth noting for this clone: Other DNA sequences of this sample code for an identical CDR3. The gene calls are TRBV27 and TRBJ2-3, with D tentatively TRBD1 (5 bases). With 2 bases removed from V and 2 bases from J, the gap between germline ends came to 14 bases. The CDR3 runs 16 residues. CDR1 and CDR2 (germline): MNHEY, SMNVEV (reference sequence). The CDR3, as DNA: TGTGCCAGCAGTTTAAGGGCAGGGCTTGTCACAGATACGCAGTATTTT. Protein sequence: CASSLRAGLVTDTQYF.